Below, 7 T cell receptor beta chains from the same sample are listed, as sequenced in a study of shared clonotypes between healthy human individuals. TCRdb's table, derived via immunoSEQ multiplex PCR, lists solely in-frame clones and lacks some. The sample has about 980,000 clones, about three quarters seen once; the top ten hold about 1.5%. The sequenced sample was memory CD4+ T cells sorted from blood. As to subset: CD45RA-negative fraction. Receptor source: a man aged 18 to 30 in good health.

This chain joins TRBV12-2 and TRBJ1-6. TRBV12-2 is reported as a pseudogene. The CDR3 contains 17 residues. In nucleotides, the CDR3 is TGTGCAAGTCGCTTAGGGATAGAAAGCTCCTATAATTCACCCCTCCACTTT. Residues: CASRLGIESSYNSPLHF.

The chain joins TRBV6-5 to TRBJ1-4; D possibly corresponds to TRBD1 (6 bases). The CDR3 has 14 residues. Germline values: CDR1 MNHEY, CDR2 SVGAGI. V was shortened by 4 bases and J by 8 bases, with 14 bases between the two germline ends. The CDR3 coding sequence is TGTGCCAGCAGTTCTAGGGGGTTCCGGGAAAAACTGTTTTTT. Protein sequence: CASSSRGFREKLFF.

The chain links TRBV7-9 to TRBJ1-3; D possibly corresponds to TRBD1 (5 bases). This CDR3 has 16 amino acids. V lost 5 bases and J lost 0, with 14 bases in between. Germline CDR1 is SEHNR and CDR2 is FQNEAQ (reference sequence). The CDR3 reads CASSPRGISSGNTIYF. DNA of the CDR3: TGTGCCAGCAGCCCCCGGGGGATAAGCTCTGGAAACACCATATATTTT.

The chain is built from TRBV5-1 and TRBJ2-3, with 7 bases matching TRBD1. J lost 2 bases, V lost 7 bases, and 10 bases had no gene match. CDR3 size: 15 residues. Germline CDR1 and CDR2: SGHRS and YFSETQ. CDR3 sequence reads: CASSGGQSPTDTQYF. The DNA for the CDR3 is TGCGCCAGCTCAGGGGGACAGAGTCCCACAGATACGCAGTATTTT.

Of note for this clone: Other DNA sequences in this sample translate to the same CDR3. CDR3 protein: CASRAGTGGNQPQHF. The CDR3 coding sequence is TGTGCCAGTAGGGCCGGGACTGGGGGCAATCAGCCCCAGCATTTT. The chain joins TRBV2 to TRBJ1-5, with D perhaps TRBD1 (5 bases). Per germline, CDR1 SNHLY and CDR2 FYNNEI. The CDR3 sequence is 15 residues long. V was clipped by 9 bases and J by 2 bases, with 17 bases between them.

The chain joins TRBV21-1 to TRBJ2-5; TRBD2, the table's D call, was not compared with the DNA. TRBV21-1 constitutes a pseudogene. The CDR3 has 18 amino acids. Here the CDR3 DNA reads TGTGCCAGCAGCAAAGCGCCAGGGAGGAACCGGGCGGGCAGGACCCAGTACTTC. Its translation is CASSKAPGRNRAGRTQYF.

The rearrangement joins TRBV5-1 to TRBJ2-7, with 8 bases fitting TRBD1. Germline V CDR1 and CDR2: SGHRS, YFSETQ. The CDR3 consists of 16 residues. V gave up 1 base and J gave up 5 bases; unmatched junction bases: 11. In DNA, the CDR3 is TGCGCCAGCAGCTTGCGTCCGGGACAGGTGTTCGACGAGCAGTACTTC. This gives the protein CASSLRPGQVFDEQYF.